This T cell receptor (beta chain) was captured in a study of T cell repertoires in cytomegalovirus infection. This clonotype was counted a few times. Antigen specificity is unknown. A single record per CDR3 protein comes from TCRdb applying MiXCR to the reads. The sample yields hundreds of thousands of distinct CDR3 sequences, around 30% seen once. Unmatched junction bases numbered 5, after V lost 3 bases and J lost 6 bases. This CDR3 is built from 15 residues. This clonotype originated in a human donor in good health (CMV status not recorded). Some clones in this sample may be carry-over from other donors' samples. This chain links TRBV12-3 or TRBV12-4 with TRBJ1-1; TRBD1 matches 12 bases. Sequenced here: cultured CD8+ T cells from PBMCs, sampled from culture after CMV antigen stimulation. The CDR3 loop is CASSLPGTGGSEAFF. In DNA form, the CDR3 reads TGTGCCAGCAGTTTGCCCGGGACAGGGGGCTCTGAAGCTTTCTTT.